A selection of T cell receptor beta chains follows, all from one sample in a study of cytomegalovirus exposure and HLA in healthy donors. The table came from immunoSEQ multiplex PCR; TCRdb's copy has only in-frame clones and leaves some out. The profile covers over 100,000 clones, with around 79% appearing a single time and over 2% taken by the ten largest. Input material: PBMCs. The receptors derive from a woman between 40 and 50 years old in good health and CMV-seropositive. The CDR3 runs from the conserved cysteine through the conserved F or W. A D gene is named only where the DNA matches it firmly. Clone size appears in some rows only: once, few, many, or a class for an expanded clone.

D | size | J | V | CDR3 | DNA
TRBD1 | few | TRBJ2-7 | TRBV30 | CAWSKSTGITYEQYF | TGTGCCTGGAGTAAATCGACAGGGATAACCTACGAGCAGTACTTC
- | - | TRBJ1-4 | TRBV5-1 | CASSPGGTATTNEKLFF | TGCGCCAGCAGCCCGGGAGGGACGGCCACAACTAATGAAAAACTGTTTTTT
TRBD1 | - | TRBJ1-2 | TRBV6-1 | CASSEEDRGDYGYTF | TGTGCCAGCAGTGAAGAAGACAGGGGGGACTATGGCTACACCTTC
- | - | TRBJ1-4 | TRBV19 | CASSIDRLKLFF | TGTGCCAGTAGTATCGACAGATTAAAACTGTTTTTT
- | - | TRBJ2-3 | TRBV19 | CASSAPRQESTDTQYF | TGTGCCAGTAGTGCGCCTAGACAGGAGAGCACAGATACGCAGTATTTT
TRBD1 | few | TRBJ1-4 | TRBV5-4 | CASSFGQGGDEKLFF | TGTGCCAGCAGCTTCGGACAGGGGGGGGATGAAAAACTGTTTTTT
- | - | TRBJ2-1 | TRBV5-1 | CASSLISFNEQFF | TGCGCCAGCAGCTTGATCAGTTTCAATGAGCAGTTCTTC
TRBD1 | - | TRBJ1-5 | TRBV23-1 | CASSQLRGPYSNQPQHF | TGCGCCAGCAGTCAATTGAGGGGGCCCTATAGCAATCAGCCCCAGCATTTT
- | - | TRBJ1-2 | TRBV28 | CASSSGYGYTF | TGTGCCAGCAGTTCAGGGTATGGCTACACCTTC
TRBD1 | - | TRBJ1-4 | TRBV6-6 | CASSSRRGRNEKLFF | TGTGCCAGCAGTTCTCGCAGGGGGAGGAATGAAAAACTGTTTTTT
- | - | TRBJ1-1 | TRBV18 | CASSRSGETEAFF | TGTGCCAGCTCACGGTCAGGGGAGACTGAAGCTTTCTTT
TRBD2 | - | TRBJ2-7 | TRBV4-2 | CASSQDLLAGAYEQYF | TGTGCCAGCAGCCAAGATTTACTAGCGGGAGCCTACGAGCAGTACTTC
TRBD1 | few | TRBJ1-2 | TRBV5-6 | CASSLGTGGGYGYTF | TGTGCCAGCAGCTTGGGGACAGGGGGCGGCTATGGCTACACCTTC
TRBD2 | - | TRBJ2-5 | TRBV18 | CASSPISSGGKETQYF | TGTGCCAGCTCACCAATAAGTAGCGGGGGGAAAGAGACCCAGTACTTC
TRBD1 | - | TRBJ1-2 | TRBV7-8 | CASSIGDRGVNYGYTF | TGTGCCAGCAGCATTGGGGACAGGGGCGTCAACTATGGCTACACCTTC
TRBD1 | few | TRBJ1-1 | TRBV19 | CASRRDRATEAFF | TGTGCCAGTAGGAGGGACAGGGCCACTGAAGCTTTCTTT
- | - | TRBJ1-2 | TRBV18 | CASSPPGGPTYGYTF | TGTGCCAGCTCACCACCGGGAGGACCGACCTATGGCTACACCTTC
- | - | TRBJ1-2 | TRBV18 | CASSPVPGNYGYTF | TGTGCCAGCTCACCGGTCCCAGGGAATTATGGCTACACCTTC
- | - | TRBJ2-7 | TRBV14 | CASSRAVGGSYEQYF | TGTGCCAGCAGCCGGGCGGTGGGGGGTTCCTACGAGCAGTACTTC
TRBD1 | - | TRBJ1-3 | TRBV11-2 | CASSSTGYSGNTIYF | TGTGCCAGCAGCTCGACAGGGTACTCTGGAAACACCATATATTTT
TRBD1 | - | TRBJ2-2 | TRBV5-1 | CASSPGQGGTGELFF | TGCGCCAGCAGCCCGGGACAGGGGGGGACCGGGGAGCTGTTTTTT
- | - | TRBJ1-4 | TRBV28 | CASRGLEGTEKLFF | TGTGCCAGCAGGGGCCTTGAGGGTACTGAAAAACTGTTTTTT
- | - | TRBJ1-3 | TRBV9 | CASSSSAGGRNTIYF | TGTGCCAGCAGCTCTTCCGCGGGAGGGAGAAACACCATATATTTT
TRBD2 | - | TRBJ2-1 | TRBV4-2 | CASSQEASGRREQFF | TGTGCCAGCAGCCAAGAGGCTAGCGGGAGACGTGAGCAGTTCTTC
TRBD2 | few | TRBJ2-1 | TRBV5-4 | CASSEMTSGGEQFF | TGTGCCAGCAGCGAGATGACTAGCGGGGGGGAGCAGTTCTTC
- | - | TRBJ2-7 | TRBV30 | CAGRQKDYEQYF | TGTGCTGGCAGGCAGAAAGACTACGAGCAGTACTTC
TRBD1 | few | TRBJ1-1 | TRBV6-5 | CASSEGQANTEAFF | TGTGCCAGCAGTGAAGGACAGGCAAACACTGAAGCTTTCTTT
- | - | TRBJ1-2 | TRBV5-5 | CASSLVTESPYGYTF | TGTGCCAGCAGCTTGGTGACAGAATCTCCCTATGGCTACACCTTC
- | - | TRBJ2-7 | TRBV11-2 | CASSLDMAEREQYF | TGTGCCAGCAGCTTAGATATGGCCGAGCGGGAGCAGTACTTC
- | - | TRBJ1-5 | TRBV10-2 | CASGKGREGQPQHF | TGCGCCAGTGGGAAGGGTCGAGAGGGTCAGCCCCAGCATTTT
- | - | TRBJ2-3 | TRBV5-1 | CASSLDSQDDTQYF | TGCGCCAGCAGCTTGGATAGTCAGGATGATACGCAGTATTTT
TRBD1 | - | TRBJ2-1 | TRBV7-3 | CASSQNRGLINNEQFF | TGTGCCAGCAGCCAGAACAGGGGGCTTATTAACAATGAGCAGTTCTTC
- | - | TRBJ2-5 | TRBV5-4 | CASSLGRVSGETQYF | TGTGCCAGCAGCTTGGGCCGAGTTTCGGGAGAGACCCAGTACTTC
- | - | TRBJ1-4 | TRBV11-2 | CASSLSSVATNEKLFF | TGTGCCAGCAGCTTATCATCGGTTGCAACTAATGAAAAACTGTTTTTT
TRBD1 | - | TRBJ1-1 | TRBV18 | CASSPRAGGETEAFF | TGTGCCAGCTCACCGAGGGCAGGGGGAGAAACTGAAGCTTTCTTT
TRBD2 | - | TRBJ2-2 | TRBV4-3 | CASSQDGTSGGVGELFF | TGCGCCAGCAGCCAAGATGGGACTAGCGGGGGGGTCGGGGAGCTGTTTTTT
- | - | TRBJ1-2 | TRBV5-6 | CASSLPRGNYGYTF | TGTGCCAGCAGCTTACCTCGGGGTAACTATGGCTACACCTTC
- | few | TRBJ1-1 | TRBV6-5 | CASSYSGQQGNTEAFF | TGTGCCAGCAGTTACTCAGGGCAGCAGGGGAACACTGAAGCTTTCTTT
- | few | TRBJ2-7 | TRBV6-1 | CASNPTGRGHEQYF | TGTGCCAGCAATCCCACAGGGAGAGGCCACGAGCAGTACTTC
TRBD1 | few | TRBJ1-5 | TRBV28 | CASSKPTGVRQPQHF | TGTGCCAGCAGCAAGCCAACAGGGGTTAGGCAGCCCCAGCATTTT
TRBD2 | once | TRBJ2-5 | TRBV7-2 | CASSRGSGRGEETQYF | TGTGCCAGCAGCCGAGGGAGCGGGAGAGGGGAAGAGACCCAGTACTTC
TRBD1 | - | TRBJ1-1 | TRBV5-1 | CASSRGTDRVGNTEAFF | TGCGCCAGCAGCAGGGGGACCGACAGGGTAGGGAACACTGAAGCTTTCTTT
- | - | TRBJ1-3 | TRBV25-1 | CASSESGNSGNTIYF | TGTGCCAGCAGTGAATCAGGAAACTCTGGAAACACCATATATTTT
- | - | TRBJ1-2 | TRBV7-2 | CASRPNTGSYGYTF | TGTGCCAGCAGACCAAACACAGGGTCCTATGGCTACACCTTC
TRBD2 | - | TRBJ2-1 | TRBV5-4 | CASSLAGLAGWDEQFF | TGTGCCAGCAGCCTGGCGGGACTAGCGGGGTGGGATGAGCAGTTCTTC
TRBD1 | - | TRBJ1-1 | TRBV29-1 | CSVRTGGNTEAFF | TGCAGCGTTAGAACAGGGGGGAACACTGAAGCTTTCTTT
TRBD1 | - | TRBJ1-1 | TRBV5-1 | CASSWNTGGTEAFF | TGCGCCAGCAGCTGGAATACAGGGGGGACTGAAGCTTTCTTT
TRBD2 | - | TRBJ2-7 | TRBV28 | CASGLAAPSEQYF | TGTGCCAGCGGACTAGCGGCCCCAAGCGAGCAGTACTTC
- | - | TRBJ1-2 | TRBV7-9 | CASSLEWLNYGYTF | TGTGCCAGCAGCTTAGAATGGCTTAACTATGGCTACACCTTC